The clone carrying this T cell receptor (beta chain) was found many times. Germline assignment: CDR1 LNHDA and CDR2 SQIVND (reference sequence). The CDR3 is made up of 14 amino acids. V was pared by 3 bases and J by 7 bases, with 13 bases between. The data were obtained in a study of Graves' ophthalmopathy and Graves' hyperthyroidism. Ophthalmopathy cases showed moderate-to-severe activity, scoring CAS ≥3 and NOSPECS ≥4, with duration under 3 months. Amplification of TCR beta CDR3 regions used RNA transcripts. An opening RT-PCR round employed HTBI primers and preceded a second-round multiplex PCR. TCRdb fed the multiplex PCR reads into MiXCR, producing one record per CDR3 protein. The sample comprises about 220,000 distinct CDR3 sequences, roughly 21% of which are singletons, and approximately 40% rests with the top ten.

The J gene is TRBJ1-5, the V gene TRBV19; D is possibly TRBD1 (6 bases). The sequence was collected from a woman between 50 and 59 years old with Graves' ophthalmopathy. The specimen sequenced was peripheral blood. In nucleotides, the CDR3 is TGTGCCAGTAGTATGCGACAGGCACAGCAGCCCCAGCATTTT. The encoded protein is CASSMRQAQQPQHF.